The entry below describes one TCR beta chain. This clone showed up many times. The clone's antigen remains unknown. Base qualities are not provided; no much larger clone lies one nucleotide away. None of the patients had been given any treatment before thyroid surgery. Patient clinical samples collected from about 2011 to 2018 were retrospectively analysed using T-cell receptor beta sequencing. This entry is derived from a study of metastatic and nonmetastatic thyroid tumors (TCRdb year 2020). Background for the entire study: The researchers compared repertoires between peripheral blood samples and tumor or nodule tissue samples from patients with malignant or benign thyroid disease.

Reading from cysteine to phenylalanine, the CDR3 counts 16 amino acids. The only DNA kept is the CDR3, 48 bases in frame from the first base. Trimming takes 3 bases off V and 4 bases off J; junction bases not matched to a gene: 6. CDR1 and CDR2, per the germline V gene, are KGHSH and LQKENI. Library creation used PCR. TCRdb lists the instrument as Illumina HiSeq 4000. High-throughput sequencing was used to profile the TCR beta-chain CDR3 region of every patient. In the paper's pipeline: A classifier to discriminate distant-metastatic papillary thyroid cancer patients was built from CDR3 differences across clinicopathological groups. To measure repertoire diversity the researchers used the Shannon index, while the Morisita-Horn index served to gauge how similar the tumor and blood repertoires were. TCRdb took the public reads, trimmed them with fastp at Q25, ran MiXCR for clone calling and kept in-frame beta chains. These V and J calls rely on TCRdb rather than the paper's analysis. Within this sample are around 25,000 clones, with 13% of them counted one time only. Around 5% of the sample lies in the top ten.

On the study overall, not on this receptor specifically: TCR beta diversity was reported as significantly higher in malignant tumors than in benign nodules, in both blood and tumor samples.

The sequence came from a female donor with papillary thyroid cancer or a benign thyroid nodule (not recorded which). Some clones in this sample may be carry-over from other donors' samples. This chain is built from TRBV18 and TRBJ2-1; the junction holds 10 bases that match TRBD2. Specimen: blood. The CDR3 has the sequence CASSPPAGGLYNEQFF. The nucleotide sequence reads TGTGCCAGCTCACCGCCAGCGGGAGGGCTGTACAATGAGCAGTTCTTC.